Sequencing of this TCR beta chain was carried out in a study of technical replicates of blood from several donors (dated 2017 in TCRdb). The method behind the library was the immunoSEQ multiplex PCR assay. In its TCRdb copy, this immuneACCESS table keeps in-frame sequences only and misses some clones. Where compared with another copy, unresolved V genes explain less than half of these, and the others have no known cause. The sample table holds tens of thousands of clones, of which about 94% were seen once. 0.26% of the sample is in the top ten clones. As concerns this clone: Its target antigen remains unknown. Nothing much larger sits one base from this clone, and base qualities are not available.

Trimming takes 1 base from V and 3 bases from J, and the germline ends sit 16 bases apart. The CDR3 runs 17 amino acids, cysteine and phenylalanine included. The read is trimmed to its CDR3 DNA, 51 bases read in frame from base 1. Looking up the germline V gene yields CDR1 MGHRA and CDR2 YSYEKL. The receptor was derived from a human donor in good health. Specimen: T cells isolated from PBMCs. The sequence joins TRBV4-1 to TRBJ2-1; D gene: possibly TRBD2, on 6 matching bases. The CDR3 corresponds to CASSQGDSGTSYNEQFF. The DNA sequence reads TGCGCCAGCAGCCAAGGGGACTCTGGCACCAGCTACAATGAGCAGTTCTTC.